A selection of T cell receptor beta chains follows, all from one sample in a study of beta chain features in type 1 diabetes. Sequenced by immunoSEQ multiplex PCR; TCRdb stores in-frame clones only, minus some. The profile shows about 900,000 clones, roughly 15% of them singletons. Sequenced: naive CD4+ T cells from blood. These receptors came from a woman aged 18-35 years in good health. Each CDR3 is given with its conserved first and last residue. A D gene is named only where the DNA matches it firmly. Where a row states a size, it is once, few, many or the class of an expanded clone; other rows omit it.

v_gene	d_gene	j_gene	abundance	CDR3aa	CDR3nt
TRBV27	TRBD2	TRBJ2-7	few	CASNIAGESYEQYF	TGTGCCAGCAATATAGCGGGAGAGAGCTACGAGCAGTACTTC
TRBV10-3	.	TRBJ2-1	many	CAIKQTDNEQFF	TGTGCCATCAAACAGACGGACAATGAGCAGTTCTTC
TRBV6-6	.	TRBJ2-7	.	CASSPSYYEQYF	TGTGCCAGCAGCCCCTCCTATTACGAGCAGTACTTC
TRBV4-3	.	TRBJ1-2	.	CASSQDWWGPNYGYTF	TGCGCCAGCAGCCAAGATTGGTGGGGGCCTAACTATGGCTACACCTTC
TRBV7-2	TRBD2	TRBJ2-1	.	CASSRRAGVVNEQFF	TGTGCCAGCAGCCGGAGGGCGGGAGTGGTCAATGAGCAGTTCTTC
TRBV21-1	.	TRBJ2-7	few	CASSKDFILTFAYEQYF	TGTGCCAGCAGCAAAGATTTTATATTAACCTTTGCCTACGAGCAGTACTTC
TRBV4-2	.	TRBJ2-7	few	CASSSDRFGEQYF	TGTGCCAGCAGCAGTGACAGGTTCGGCGAGCAGTACTTC
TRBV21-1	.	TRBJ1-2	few	CASNLWRPYGYTF	TGTGCCAGCAACCTTTGGAGGCCCTATGGCTACACCTTC
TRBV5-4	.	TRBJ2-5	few	CASSAGPPKDTQYF	TGTGCCAGCAGCGCCGGCCCACCCAAGGACACCCAGTACTTC
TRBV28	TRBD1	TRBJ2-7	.	CASSQDRVSYEQYF	TGTGCCAGCAGCCAGGACAGGGTCTCCTACGAGCAGTACTTC
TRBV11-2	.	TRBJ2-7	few	CASNPGLSSYEQYF	TGTGCCAGCAATCCGGGATTAAGCTCCTACGAGCAGTACTTC
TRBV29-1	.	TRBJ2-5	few	CSVEVASETQYF	TGCAGCGTTGAGGTGGCCTCAGAGACCCAGTACTTC
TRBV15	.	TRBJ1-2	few	CATSRDLPGYGYTF	TGTGCCACCAGCAGAGATTTACCGGGCTATGGCTACACCTTC
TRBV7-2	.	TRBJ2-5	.	CASSLGTGRETQYF	TGTGCCAGCAGCCTCGGGACGGGACGAGAGACCCAGTACTTC
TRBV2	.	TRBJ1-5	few	CASSGARGNNQPQHF	TGTGCCAGCAGTGGCGCCAGGGGAAACAATCAGCCCCAGCATTTT
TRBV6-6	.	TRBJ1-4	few	CASGPRGSTNEKLFF	TGTGCCAGCGGGCCTAGGGGGTCCACTAATGAAAAACTGTTTTTT
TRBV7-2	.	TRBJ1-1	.	CASSLDFGMNTEAFF	TGTGCCAGCAGCTTAGACTTCGGCATGAACACTGAAGCTTTCTTT
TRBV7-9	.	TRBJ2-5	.	CASSLWDTMETQYF	TGTGCCAGCAGCTTGTGGGATACCATGGAGACCCAGTACTTC
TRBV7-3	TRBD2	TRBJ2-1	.	CASSPRVAGSYNEQFF	TGTGCCAGCAGCCCCCGGGTAGCGGGCTCCTACAATGAGCAGTTCTTC
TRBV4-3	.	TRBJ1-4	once	CASSQDMLRLSGEKLFF	TGCGCCAGCAGCCAAGATATGCTAAGACTATCGGGAGAAAAACTGTTTTTT
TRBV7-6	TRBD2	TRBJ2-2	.	CASSLAPGQGGLAGTNTGELFF	TGTGCCAGCAGCTTAGCTCCGGGACAGGGGGGACTAGCGGGGACGAACACCGGGGAGCTGTTTTTT
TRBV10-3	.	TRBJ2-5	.	CAISATSVQYF	TGTGCCATCAGTGCCACTAGTGTGCAGTACTTC
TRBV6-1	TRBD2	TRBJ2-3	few	CASASGREGTDTQYF	TGTGCCAGTGCTAGCGGGAGGGAGGGCACAGATACGCAGTATTTT
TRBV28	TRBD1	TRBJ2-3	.	CASSSGQVNTDTQYF	TGTGCCAGCAGTTCGGGACAGGTGAACACAGATACGCAGTATTTT
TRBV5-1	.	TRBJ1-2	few	CASSLGAVSGYTF	TGCGCCAGCAGCTTGGGGGCAGTCTCTGGCTACACCTTC
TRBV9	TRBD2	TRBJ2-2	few	CASSVTSGETGELFF	TGTGCCAGCAGCGTGACTAGCGGGGAGACCGGGGAGCTGTTTTTT
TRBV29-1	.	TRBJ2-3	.	CSVRTDTQYF	TGCAGCGTAAGAACAGATACGCAGTATTTT
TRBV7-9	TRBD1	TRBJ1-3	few	CASSLGQGSGNTIYF	TGTGCCAGCAGCCTCGGACAGGGATCTGGAAACACCATATATTTT
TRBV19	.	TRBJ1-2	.	CASSRPAYGDGYTF	TGTGCCAGTAGTAGGCCGGCTTACGGAGATGGCTACACCTTC
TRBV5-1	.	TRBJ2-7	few	CASSLAGTSYEQYF	TGCGCCAGCAGCTTGGCCGGGACTTCCTACGAGCAGTACTTC
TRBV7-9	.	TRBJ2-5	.	CASSSAQVAGWWETQYF	TGTGCCAGCAGCTCGGCCCAGGTCGCAGGGTGGTGGGAGACCCAGTACTTC
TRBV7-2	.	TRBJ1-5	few	CASSQDGGNQPQHF	TGTGCCAGCAGCCAGGATGGGGGCAATCAGCCCCAGCATTTT
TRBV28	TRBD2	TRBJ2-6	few	CASSLFRGTTGANVLTF	TGTGCCAGCAGTCTATTCCGGGGGACTACTGGGGCCAACGTCCTGACTTTC
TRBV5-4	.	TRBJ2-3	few	CASSPRGDRTDTQYF	TGTGCCAGCAGCCCGCGGGGAGATAGGACAGATACGCAGTATTTT
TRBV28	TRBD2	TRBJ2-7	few	CASNGVWTSGSGEQYF	TGTGCCAGCAATGGGGTTTGGACTAGCGGGAGCGGCGAGCAGTACTTC
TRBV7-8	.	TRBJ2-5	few	CASCLGGVGETQYF	TGTGCCAGCTGCCTCGGAGGAGTCGGGGAGACCCAGTACTTC
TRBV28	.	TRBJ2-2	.	CASRVTGELFF	TGTGCCAGCAGGGTTACCGGGGAGCTGTTTTTT
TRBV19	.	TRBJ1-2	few	CASTGGGRGYTF	TGTGCCAGTACCGGAGGAGGGAGGGGCTACACCTTC
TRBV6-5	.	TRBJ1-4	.	CASSYGTGDEKLFF	TGTGCCAGCAGTTACGGCACGGGGGACGAAAAACTGTTTTTT
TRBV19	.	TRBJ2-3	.	CATWGDTQYF	TGTGCCACCTGGGGAGATACGCAGTATTTT
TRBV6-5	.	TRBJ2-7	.	CASKVSAGSSYEQYF	TGTGCCAGCAAGGTCTCGGCGGGGAGCTCCTACGAGCAGTACTTC
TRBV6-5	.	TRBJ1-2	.	CASSYGELYGYTF	TGTGCCAGCAGTTACGGGGAGCTCTATGGCTACACCTTC
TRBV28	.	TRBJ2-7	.	CASSFAGISYEQYF	TGTGCCAGCAGTTTCGCGGGTATCTCCTACGAGCAGTACTTC
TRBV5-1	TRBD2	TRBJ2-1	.	CASSVPGGNEQFF	TGCGCCAGCAGCGTCCCGGGAGGCAATGAGCAGTTCTTC
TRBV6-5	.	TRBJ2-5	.	CASSLGAGRVQETQYF	TGTGCCAGCAGTTTGGGGGCGGGAAGGGTCCAAGAGACCCAGTACTTC
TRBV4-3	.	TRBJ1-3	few	CASSQDSRTGNTIYF	TGCGCCAGCAGCCAAGACTCTCGGACTGGAAACACCATATATTTT
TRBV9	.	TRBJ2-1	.	CASSQTRAVYNEQFF	TGTGCCAGCAGTCAGACCAGGGCGGTATACAATGAGCAGTTCTTC
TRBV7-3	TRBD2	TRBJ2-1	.	CASSLKGELAGEHGYNEQFF	TGTGCCAGCAGCTTAAAGGGGGAACTAGCGGGAGAACACGGATACAATGAGCAGTTCTTC
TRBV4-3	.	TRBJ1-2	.	CASSQGGKGRANYGYTF	TGCGCCAGCAGCCAAGGGGGGAAGGGACGAGCTAACTATGGCTACACCTTC
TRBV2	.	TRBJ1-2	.	CASSVGGNSVSYTF	TGTGCCAGCAGTGTTGGCGGCAATTCCGTGAGCTACACCTTC
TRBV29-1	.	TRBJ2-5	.	CSVGPGGDGGTQYF	TGCAGCGTTGGCCCTGGGGGTGACGGCGGGACCCAGTACTTC
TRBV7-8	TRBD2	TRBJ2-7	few	CASSLSGTSGPSHEQYF	TGTGCCAGCAGCTTATCCGGGACTAGCGGGCCATCCCACGAGCAGTACTTC
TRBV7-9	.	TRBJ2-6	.	CASSPRVSGANVLTF	TGTGCCAGCAGCCCACGGGTCTCTGGGGCCAACGTCCTGACTTTC
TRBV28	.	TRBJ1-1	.	CASSLPDPNTEAFF	TGTGCCAGCAGTTTACCAGACCCGAACACTGAAGCTTTCTTT
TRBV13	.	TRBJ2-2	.	CASSLGGWRSSTGELFF	TGTGCCAGCAGCTTAGGGGGGTGGAGGTCCTCCACCGGGGAGCTGTTTTTT
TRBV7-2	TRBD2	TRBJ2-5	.	CASSKGLAGGQETQYF	TGTGCCAGCAGCAAGGGACTAGCGGGAGGCCAAGAGACCCAGTACTTC
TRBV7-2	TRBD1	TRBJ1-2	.	CASSVRNPGTGRGYTF	TGTGCCAGCAGCGTCCGCAATCCCGGGACAGGCCGTGGCTACACCTTC